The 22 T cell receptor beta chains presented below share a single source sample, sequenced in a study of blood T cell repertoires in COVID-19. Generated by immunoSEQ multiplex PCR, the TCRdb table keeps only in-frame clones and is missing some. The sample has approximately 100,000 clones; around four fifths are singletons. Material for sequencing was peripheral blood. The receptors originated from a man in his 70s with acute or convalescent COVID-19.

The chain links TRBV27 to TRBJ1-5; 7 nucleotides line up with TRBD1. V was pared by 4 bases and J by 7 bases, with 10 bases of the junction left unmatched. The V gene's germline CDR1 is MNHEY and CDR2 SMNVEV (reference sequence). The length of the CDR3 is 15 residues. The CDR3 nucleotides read TGTGCCAGCAGTTCACAACAGGGGTGGCGGCAGCCCCAGCATTTT. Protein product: CASSSQQGWRQPQHF.

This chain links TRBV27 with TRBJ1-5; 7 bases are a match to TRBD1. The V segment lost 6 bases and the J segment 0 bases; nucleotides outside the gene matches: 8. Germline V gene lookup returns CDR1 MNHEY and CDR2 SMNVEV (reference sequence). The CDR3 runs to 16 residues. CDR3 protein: CASREQGFYSNQPQHF. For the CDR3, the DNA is TGTGCCAGCAGAGAACAGGGGTTTTATAGCAATCAGCCCCAGCATTTT.

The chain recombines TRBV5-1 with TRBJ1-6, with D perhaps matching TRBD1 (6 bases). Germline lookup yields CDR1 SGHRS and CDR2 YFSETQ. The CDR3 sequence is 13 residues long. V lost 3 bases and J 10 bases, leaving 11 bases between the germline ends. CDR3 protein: CASSSTGSSPLHF. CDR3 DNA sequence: TGCGCCAGCAGCTCAACAGGGTCGTCACCCCTCCACTTT.

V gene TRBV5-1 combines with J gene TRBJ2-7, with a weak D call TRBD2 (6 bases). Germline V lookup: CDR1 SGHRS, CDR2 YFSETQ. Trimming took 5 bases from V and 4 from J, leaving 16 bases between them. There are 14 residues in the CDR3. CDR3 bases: TGCGCCAGCAGTGCGGGGACGGTTCGGTACGAGCAGTACTTC. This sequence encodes CASSAGTVRYEQYF.

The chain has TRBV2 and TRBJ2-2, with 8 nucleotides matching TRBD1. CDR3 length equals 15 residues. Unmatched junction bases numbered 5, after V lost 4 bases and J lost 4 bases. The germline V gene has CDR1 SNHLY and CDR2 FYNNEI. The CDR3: CASSGQGSSTGELFF. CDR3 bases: TGTGCCAGCAGTGGACAGGGGTCTTCCACCGGGGAGCTGTTTTTT.

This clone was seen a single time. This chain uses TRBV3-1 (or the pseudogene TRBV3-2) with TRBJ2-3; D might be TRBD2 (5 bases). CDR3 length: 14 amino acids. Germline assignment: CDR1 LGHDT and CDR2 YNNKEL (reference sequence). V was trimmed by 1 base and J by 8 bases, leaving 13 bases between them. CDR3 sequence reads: CASSQAQAGRTQYF. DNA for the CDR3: TGTGCCAGCAGCCAAGCTCAGGCGGGCCGTACGCAGTATTTT.

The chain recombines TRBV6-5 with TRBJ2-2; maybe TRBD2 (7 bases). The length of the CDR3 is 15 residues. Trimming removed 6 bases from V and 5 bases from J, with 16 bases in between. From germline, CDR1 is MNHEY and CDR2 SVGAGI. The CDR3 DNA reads TGTGCCAGCAGCGAGGGGGGGGCGCGAACCGGGGAGCTGTTTTTT. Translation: CASSEGGARTGELFF.

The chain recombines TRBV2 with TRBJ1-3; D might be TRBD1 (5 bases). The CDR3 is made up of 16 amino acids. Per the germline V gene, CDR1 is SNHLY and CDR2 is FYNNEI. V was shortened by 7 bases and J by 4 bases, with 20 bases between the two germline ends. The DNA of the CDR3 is TGTGCCAGCATTCTCCGGGACTCCCAGTTGGGAAACACCATATATTTT. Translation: CASILRDSQLGNTIYF.

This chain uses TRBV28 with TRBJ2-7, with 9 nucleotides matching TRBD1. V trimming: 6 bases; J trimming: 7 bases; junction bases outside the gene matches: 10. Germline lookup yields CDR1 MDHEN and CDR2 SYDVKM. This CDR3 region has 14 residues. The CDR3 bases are TGTGCCAGCAGACCACAGGGGGCGATGGGGGAGCAGTACTTC. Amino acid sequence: CASRPQGAMGEQYF.

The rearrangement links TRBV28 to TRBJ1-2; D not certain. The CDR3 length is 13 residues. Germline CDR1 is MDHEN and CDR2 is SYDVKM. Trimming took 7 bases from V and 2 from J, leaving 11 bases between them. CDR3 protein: CASTLTENYGYTF. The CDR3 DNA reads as TGTGCCAGCACCCTGACTGAAAACTATGGCTACACCTTC.

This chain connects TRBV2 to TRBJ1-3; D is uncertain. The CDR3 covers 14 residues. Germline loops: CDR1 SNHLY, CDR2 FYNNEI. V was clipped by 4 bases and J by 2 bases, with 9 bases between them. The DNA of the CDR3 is TGTGCCAGCAGTGTTCGGGAAACTGGAAACACCATATATTTT. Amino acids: CASSVRETGNTIYF.

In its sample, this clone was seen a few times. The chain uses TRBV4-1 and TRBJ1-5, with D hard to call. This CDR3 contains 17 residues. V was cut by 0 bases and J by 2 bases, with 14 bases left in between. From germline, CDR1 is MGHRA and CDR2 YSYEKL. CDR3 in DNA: TGCGCCAGCAGCCAAGAAGGATTGATCGGGGGCAATCAGCCCCAGCATTTT. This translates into CASSQEGLIGGNQPQHF.

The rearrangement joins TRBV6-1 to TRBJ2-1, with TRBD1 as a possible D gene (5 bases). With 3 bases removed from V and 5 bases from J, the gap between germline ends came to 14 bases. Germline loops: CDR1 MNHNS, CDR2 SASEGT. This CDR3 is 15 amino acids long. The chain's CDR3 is CASSDWGTGNNEQFF. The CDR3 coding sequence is TGTGCCAGCAGTGATTGGGGAACAGGTAACAATGAGCAGTTCTTC.

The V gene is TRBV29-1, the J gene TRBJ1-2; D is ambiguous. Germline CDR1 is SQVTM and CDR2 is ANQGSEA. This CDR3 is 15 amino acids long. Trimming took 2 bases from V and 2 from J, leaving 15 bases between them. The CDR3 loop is CSVEPPGVGNYGYTF. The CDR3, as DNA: TGCAGCGTTGAACCTCCGGGAGTTGGAAACTATGGCTACACCTTC.

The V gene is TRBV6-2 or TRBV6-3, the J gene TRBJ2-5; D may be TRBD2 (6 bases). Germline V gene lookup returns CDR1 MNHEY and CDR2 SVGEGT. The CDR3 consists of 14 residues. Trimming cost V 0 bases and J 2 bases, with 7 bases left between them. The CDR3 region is CASSYSGGQETQYF. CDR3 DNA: TGTGCCAGCAGTTACTCCGGGGGACAAGAGACCCAGTACTTC.

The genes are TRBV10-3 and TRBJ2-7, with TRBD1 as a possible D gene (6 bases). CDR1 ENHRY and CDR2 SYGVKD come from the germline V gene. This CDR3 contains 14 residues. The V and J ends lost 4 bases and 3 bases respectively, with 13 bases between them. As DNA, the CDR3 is TGTGCCATCAGTGCGTCCGGACAGCGCTACGAGCAGTACTTC. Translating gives CAISASGQRYEQYF.

CDR3 in amino acids: CAISSLAEETQYF. DNA for the CDR3: TGTGCCATCAGTTCGCTGGCAGAAGAGACCCAGTACTTC. The chain has TRBV10-3 and TRBJ2-5; unclear D gene. This CDR3 comprises 13 residues. Trimming removed 5 bases from V and 3 bases from J, with 10 bases in between. Germline V gene data show CDR1 as ENHRY and CDR2 as SYGVKD.

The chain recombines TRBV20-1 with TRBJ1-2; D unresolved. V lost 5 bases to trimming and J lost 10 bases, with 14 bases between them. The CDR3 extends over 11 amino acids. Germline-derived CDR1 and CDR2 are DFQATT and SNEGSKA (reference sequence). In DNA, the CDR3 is TGCAGTGCTTTACTTCCCGAGGTCTACACCTTC. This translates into CSALLPEVYTF.

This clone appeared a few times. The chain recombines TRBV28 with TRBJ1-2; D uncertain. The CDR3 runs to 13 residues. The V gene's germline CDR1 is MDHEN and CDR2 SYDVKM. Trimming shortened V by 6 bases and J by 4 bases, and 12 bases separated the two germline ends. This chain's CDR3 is CASSPTRSYGYTF. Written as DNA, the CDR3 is TGTGCCAGCAGCCCCACCCGGTCCTATGGCTACACCTTC.

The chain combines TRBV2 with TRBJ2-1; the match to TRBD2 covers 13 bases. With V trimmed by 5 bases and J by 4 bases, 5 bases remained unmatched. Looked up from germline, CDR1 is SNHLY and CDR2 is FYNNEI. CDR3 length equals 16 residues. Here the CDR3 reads CASSKLAGGLYNEQFF. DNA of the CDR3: TGTGCCAGCAGTAAACTAGCGGGAGGGTTGTACAATGAGCAGTTCTTC.

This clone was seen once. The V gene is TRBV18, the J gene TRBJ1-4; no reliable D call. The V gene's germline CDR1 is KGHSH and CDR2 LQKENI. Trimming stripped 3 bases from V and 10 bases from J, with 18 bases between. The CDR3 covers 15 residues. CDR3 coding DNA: TGTGCCAGCTCACCCGAATCGGGGTCGAGAGTAAAACTGTTTTTT. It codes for CASSPESGSRVKLFF.

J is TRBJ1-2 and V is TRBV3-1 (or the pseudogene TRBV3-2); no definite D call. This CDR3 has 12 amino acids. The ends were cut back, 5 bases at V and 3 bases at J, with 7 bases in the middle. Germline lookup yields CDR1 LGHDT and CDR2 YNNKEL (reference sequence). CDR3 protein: CASSDIYYGYTF. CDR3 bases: TGTGCCAGCAGCGACATTTACTATGGCTACACCTTC.